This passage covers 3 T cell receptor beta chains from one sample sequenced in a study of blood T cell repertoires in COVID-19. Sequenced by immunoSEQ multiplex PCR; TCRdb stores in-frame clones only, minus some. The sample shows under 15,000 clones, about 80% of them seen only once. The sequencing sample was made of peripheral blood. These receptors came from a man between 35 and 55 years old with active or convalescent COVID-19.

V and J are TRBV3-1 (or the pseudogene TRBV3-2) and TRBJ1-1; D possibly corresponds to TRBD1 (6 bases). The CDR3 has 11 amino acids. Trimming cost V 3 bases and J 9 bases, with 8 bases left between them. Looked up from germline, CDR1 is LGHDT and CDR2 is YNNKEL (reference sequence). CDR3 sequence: CASSHRGKAFF. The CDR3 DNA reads TGTGCCAGCAGCCACAGGGGTAAAGCTTTCTTT.

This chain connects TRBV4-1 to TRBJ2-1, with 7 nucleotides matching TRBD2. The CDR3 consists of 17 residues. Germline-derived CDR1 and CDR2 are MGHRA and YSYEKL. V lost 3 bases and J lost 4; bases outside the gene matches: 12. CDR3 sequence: CASSQDHASGIYNEQFF. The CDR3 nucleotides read TGCGCCAGCAGCCAGGACCACGCCAGCGGGATATACAATGAGCAGTTCTTC.

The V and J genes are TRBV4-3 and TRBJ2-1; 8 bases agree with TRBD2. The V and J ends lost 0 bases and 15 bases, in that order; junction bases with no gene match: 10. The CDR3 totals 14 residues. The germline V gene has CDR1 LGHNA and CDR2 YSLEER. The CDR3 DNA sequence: TGCGCCAGCAGCCAAGATCGGACTAGCCCGAAGGGGTTCTTC. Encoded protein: CASSQDRTSPKGFF.